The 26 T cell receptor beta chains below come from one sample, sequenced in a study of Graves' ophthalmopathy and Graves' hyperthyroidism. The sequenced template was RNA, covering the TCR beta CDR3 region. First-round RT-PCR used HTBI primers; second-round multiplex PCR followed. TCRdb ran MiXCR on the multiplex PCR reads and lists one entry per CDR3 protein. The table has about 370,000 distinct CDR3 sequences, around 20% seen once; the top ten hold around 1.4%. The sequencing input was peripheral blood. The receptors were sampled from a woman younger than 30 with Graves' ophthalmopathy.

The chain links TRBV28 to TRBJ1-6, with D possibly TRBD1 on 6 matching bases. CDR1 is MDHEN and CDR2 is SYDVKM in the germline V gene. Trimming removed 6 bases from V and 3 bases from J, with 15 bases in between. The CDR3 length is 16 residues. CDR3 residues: CASRRGGTGYNSPLHF. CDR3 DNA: TGTGCCAGCAGACGAGGGGGGACCGGCTATAATTCACCCCTCCACTTT.

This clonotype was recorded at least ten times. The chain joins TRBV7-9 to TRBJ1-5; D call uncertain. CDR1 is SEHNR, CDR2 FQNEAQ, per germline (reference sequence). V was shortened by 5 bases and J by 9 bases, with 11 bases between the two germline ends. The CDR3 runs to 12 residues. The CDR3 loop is CASSAHPGPQHF. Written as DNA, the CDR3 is TGTGCCAGCAGCGCTCACCCCGGGCCCCAGCATTTT.

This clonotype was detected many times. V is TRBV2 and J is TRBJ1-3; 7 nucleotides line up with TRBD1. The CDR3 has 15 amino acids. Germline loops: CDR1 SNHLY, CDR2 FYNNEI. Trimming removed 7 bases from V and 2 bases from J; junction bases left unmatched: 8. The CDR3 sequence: CASTPTGNAGNTIYF. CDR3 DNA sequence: TGTGCCAGCACCCCGACAGGGAATGCTGGAAACACCATATATTTT.

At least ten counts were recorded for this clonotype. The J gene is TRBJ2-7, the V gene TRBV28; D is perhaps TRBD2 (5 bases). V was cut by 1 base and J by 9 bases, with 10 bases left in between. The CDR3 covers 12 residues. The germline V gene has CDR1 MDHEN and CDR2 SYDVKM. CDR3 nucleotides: TGTGCCAGCAGTTTATTAGCAGAGGGGCAGTACTTC. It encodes CASSLLAEGQYF.

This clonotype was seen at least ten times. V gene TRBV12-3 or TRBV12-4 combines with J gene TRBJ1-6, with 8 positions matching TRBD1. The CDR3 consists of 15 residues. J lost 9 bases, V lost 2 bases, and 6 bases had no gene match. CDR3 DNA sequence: TGTGCCAGCAGTTTAACCGGACAGGGCACTTCACCCCTCCACTTT. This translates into CASSLTGQGTSPLHF.

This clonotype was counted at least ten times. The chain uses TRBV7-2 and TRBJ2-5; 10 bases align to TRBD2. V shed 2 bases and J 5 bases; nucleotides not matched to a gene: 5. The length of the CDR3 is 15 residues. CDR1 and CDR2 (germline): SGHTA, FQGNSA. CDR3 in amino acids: CASSLLAGDPETQYF. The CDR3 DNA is TGTGCCAGCAGCTTACTAGCGGGAGATCCCGAGACCCAGTACTTC. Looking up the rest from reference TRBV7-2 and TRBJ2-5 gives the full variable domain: GAGVSQSPSNKVTEKGKDVELRCDPISGHTALYWYRQSLGQGLEFLIYFQGNSAPDKSGLPSDRFSAERTGGSVSTLTIQRTQQEDSAVYLCASSLLAGDPETQYFGPGTRLLVL.

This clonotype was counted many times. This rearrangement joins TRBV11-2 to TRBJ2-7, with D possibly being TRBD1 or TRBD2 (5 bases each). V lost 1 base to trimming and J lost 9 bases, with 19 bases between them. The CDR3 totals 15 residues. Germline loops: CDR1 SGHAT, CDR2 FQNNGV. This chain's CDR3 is CASSLGSYGAWGQYF. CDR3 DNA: TGTGCCAGCAGCTTAGGCTCATACGGGGCCTGGGGGCAGTACTTC.

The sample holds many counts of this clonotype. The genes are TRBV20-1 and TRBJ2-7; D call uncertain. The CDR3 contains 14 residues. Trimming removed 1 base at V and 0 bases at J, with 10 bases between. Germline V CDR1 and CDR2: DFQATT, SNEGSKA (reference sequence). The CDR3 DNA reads TGCAGTGCTAGAGTAGGCAGAAGCTCCTACGAGCAGTACTTC. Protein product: CSARVGRSSYEQYF.

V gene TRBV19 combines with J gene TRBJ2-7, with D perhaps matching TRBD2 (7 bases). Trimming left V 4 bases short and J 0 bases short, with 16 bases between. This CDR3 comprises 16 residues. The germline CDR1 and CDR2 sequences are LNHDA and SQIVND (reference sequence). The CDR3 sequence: CASSRGGGRSSYEQYF. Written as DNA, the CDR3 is TGTGCCAGTAGTAGGGGGGGCGGCCGGAGCTCCTACGAGCAGTACTTC.

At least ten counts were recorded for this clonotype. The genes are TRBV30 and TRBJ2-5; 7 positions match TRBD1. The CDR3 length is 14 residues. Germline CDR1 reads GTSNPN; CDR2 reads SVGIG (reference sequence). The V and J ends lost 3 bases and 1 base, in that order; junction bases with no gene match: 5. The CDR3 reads CAWRQGQLQETQYF. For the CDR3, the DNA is TGTGCCTGGAGACAGGGGCAACTCCAAGAGACCCAGTACTTC. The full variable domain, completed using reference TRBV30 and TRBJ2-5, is SQTIHQWPATLVQPVGSPLSLECTVEGTSNPNLYWYRQAAGRGLQLLFYSVGIGQISSEVPQNLSASRPQDRQFILSSKKLLLSDSGFYLCAWRQGQLQETQYFGPGTRLLVL.

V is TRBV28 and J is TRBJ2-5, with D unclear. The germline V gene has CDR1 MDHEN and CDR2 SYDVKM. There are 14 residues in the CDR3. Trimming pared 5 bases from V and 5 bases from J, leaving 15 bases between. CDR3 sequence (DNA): TGTGCCAGCAGTGCTGACACACGCGTGGAGACCCAGTACTTC. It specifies CASSADTRVETQYF.

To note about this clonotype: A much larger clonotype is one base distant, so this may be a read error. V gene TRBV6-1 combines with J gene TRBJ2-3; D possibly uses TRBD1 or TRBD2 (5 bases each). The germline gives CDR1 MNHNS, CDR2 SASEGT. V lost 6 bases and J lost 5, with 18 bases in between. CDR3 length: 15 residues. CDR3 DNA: TGTGCCAGCAGGAGGGACCTCCGAAGGGTAGATACGCAGTATTTT. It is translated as CASRRDLRRVDTQYF.

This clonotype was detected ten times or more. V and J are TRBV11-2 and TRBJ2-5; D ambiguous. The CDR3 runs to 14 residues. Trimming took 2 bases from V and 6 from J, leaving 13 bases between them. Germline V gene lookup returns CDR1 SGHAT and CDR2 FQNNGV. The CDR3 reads CASSLSLFLKTQYF. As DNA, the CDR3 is TGTGCCAGCAGCTTAAGTCTTTTCCTGAAGACCCAGTACTTC.

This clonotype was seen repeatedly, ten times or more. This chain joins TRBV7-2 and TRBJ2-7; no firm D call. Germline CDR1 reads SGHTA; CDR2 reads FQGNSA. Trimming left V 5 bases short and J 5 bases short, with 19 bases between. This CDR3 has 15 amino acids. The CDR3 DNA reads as TGTGCCAGCAGCCCTATGGTTCGGATAAGGGACGAGCAGTACTTC. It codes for CASSPMVRIRDEQYF.

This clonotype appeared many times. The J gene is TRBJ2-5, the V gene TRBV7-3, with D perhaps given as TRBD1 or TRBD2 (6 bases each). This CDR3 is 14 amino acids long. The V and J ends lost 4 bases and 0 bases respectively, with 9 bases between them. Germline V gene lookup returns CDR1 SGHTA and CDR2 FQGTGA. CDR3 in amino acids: CASSSEGDQETQYF. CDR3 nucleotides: TGTGCCAGCAGCTCGGAGGGGGACCAAGAGACCCAGTACTTC. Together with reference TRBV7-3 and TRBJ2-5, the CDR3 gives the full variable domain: GAGVSQTPSNKVTEKGKYVELRCDPISGHTALYWYRQSLGQGPEFLIYFQGTGAADDSGLPNDRFFAVRPEGSVSTLKIQRTERGDSAVYLCASSSEGDQETQYFGPGTRLLVL.

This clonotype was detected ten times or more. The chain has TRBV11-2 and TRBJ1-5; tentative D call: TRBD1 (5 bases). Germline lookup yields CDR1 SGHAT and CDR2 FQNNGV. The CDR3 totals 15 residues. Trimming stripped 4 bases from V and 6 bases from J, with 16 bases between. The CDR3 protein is CASSSRPGRGQPQHF. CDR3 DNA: TGTGCCAGCAGCTCCCGCCCAGGGAGAGGTCAGCCCCAGCATTTT.

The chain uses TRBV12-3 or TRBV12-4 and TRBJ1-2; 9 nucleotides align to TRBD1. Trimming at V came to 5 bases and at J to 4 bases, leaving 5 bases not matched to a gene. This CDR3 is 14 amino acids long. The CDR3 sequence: CASSRTGAIYGYTF. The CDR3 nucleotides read TGTGCCAGCAGTCGGACAGGGGCGATCTATGGCTACACCTTC.

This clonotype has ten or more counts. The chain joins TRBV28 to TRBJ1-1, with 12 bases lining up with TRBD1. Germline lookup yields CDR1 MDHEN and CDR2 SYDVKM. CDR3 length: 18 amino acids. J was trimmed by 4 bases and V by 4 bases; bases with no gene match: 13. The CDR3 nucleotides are TGTGCCAGCAGTTCAAAAACTTGGGACAGGGGGCGAGGCACTGAAGCTTTCTTT. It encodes CASSSKTWDRGRGTEAFF.

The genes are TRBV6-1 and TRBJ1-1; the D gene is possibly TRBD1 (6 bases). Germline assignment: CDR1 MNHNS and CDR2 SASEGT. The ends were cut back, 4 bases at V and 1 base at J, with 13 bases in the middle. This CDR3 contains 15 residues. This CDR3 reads CASSGRQDPNTEAFF. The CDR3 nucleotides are TGTGCCAGCAGTGGACGACAGGACCCGAACACTGAAGCTTTCTTT.

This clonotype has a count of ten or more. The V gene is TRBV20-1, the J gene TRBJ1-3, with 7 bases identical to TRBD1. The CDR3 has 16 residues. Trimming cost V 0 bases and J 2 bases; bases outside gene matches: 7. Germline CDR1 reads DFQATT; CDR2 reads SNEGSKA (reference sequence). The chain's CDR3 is CSARDFKGATGNTIYF. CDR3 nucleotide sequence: TGCAGTGCTAGAGATTTTAAGGGGGCTACTGGAAACACCATATATTTT.

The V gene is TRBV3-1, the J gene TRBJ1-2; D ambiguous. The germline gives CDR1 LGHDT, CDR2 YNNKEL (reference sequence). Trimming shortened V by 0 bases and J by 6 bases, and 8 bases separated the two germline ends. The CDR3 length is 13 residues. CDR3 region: CASSQDPVNGYTF. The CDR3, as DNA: TGTGCCAGCAGCCAAGATCCGGTAAATGGCTACACCTTC. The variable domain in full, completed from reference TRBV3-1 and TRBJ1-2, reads DTAVSQTPKYLVTQMGNDKSIKCEQNLGHDTMYWYKQDSKKFLKIMFSYNNKELIINETVPNRFSPKSPDKAHLNLHINSLELGDSAVYFCASSQDPVNGYTFGSGTRLTVV.

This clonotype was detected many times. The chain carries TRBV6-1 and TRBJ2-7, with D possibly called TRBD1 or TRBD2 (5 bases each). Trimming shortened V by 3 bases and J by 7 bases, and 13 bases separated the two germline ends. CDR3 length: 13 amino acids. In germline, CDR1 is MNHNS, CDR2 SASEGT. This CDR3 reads CASSETGRMEQYF. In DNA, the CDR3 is TGTGCCAGCAGTGAGACGGGACGGATGGAGCAGTACTTC.

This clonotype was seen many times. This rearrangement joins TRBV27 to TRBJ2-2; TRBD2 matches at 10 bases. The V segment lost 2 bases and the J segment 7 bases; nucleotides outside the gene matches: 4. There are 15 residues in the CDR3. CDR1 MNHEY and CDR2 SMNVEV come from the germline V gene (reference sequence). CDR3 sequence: CASSLSGRAFGELFF. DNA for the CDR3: TGTGCCAGCAGTTTAAGCGGGAGGGCCTTCGGGGAGCTGTTTTTT.

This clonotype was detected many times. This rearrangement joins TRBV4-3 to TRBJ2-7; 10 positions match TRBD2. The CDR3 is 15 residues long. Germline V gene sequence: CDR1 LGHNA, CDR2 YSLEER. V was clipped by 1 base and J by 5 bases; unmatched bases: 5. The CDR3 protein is CASSQAPSGGDEQYF. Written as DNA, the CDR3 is TGCGCCAGCAGCCAAGCTCCTAGCGGGGGCGACGAGCAGTACTTC.

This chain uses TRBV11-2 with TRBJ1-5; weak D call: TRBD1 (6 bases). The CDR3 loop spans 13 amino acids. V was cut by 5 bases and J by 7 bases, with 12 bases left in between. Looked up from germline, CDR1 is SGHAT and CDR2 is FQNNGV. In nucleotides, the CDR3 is TGTGCCAGCAGCCCACCCACAGGGCAGCCCCAGCATTTT. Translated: CASSPPTGQPQHF.

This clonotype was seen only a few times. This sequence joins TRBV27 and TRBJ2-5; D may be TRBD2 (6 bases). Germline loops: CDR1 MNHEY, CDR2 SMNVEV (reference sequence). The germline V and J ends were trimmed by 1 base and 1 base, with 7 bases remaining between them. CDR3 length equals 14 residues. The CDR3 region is CASSLFSGQETQYF. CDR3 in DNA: TGTGCCAGCAGTTTATTTAGCGGCCAAGAGACCCAGTACTTC.